One T cell receptor beta chain is described in this entry. The target of this receptor is not known. One base away there is no much larger clone; base qualities are not given. Receptor amplification or capture employed 5' RACE. Sequenced on a NextSeq 500. The TCR library protocol attached unique molecular identifiers to individual cDNA molecules to correct for sequencing error and PCR bias. Both TCR alpha and beta chains were sequenced, and tight co-correlation was observed between alpha and beta sequence abundances in each sample. The study's processing was this. V gene, J gene and CDR3 annotation of TCR sequences was performed with Decombinator V4. Expanded TCRs were defined as changing significantly between any two time points under a Poisson model with p below 0.0001. TCR abundances were normalised to the total number of TCRs sequenced in each sample and reported as counts per million. MAIT TCRs were defined by TRAV1-2 paired with TRAJ12, TRAJ20 or TRAJ33, and iNKT TCRs by TRAV10 paired with TRAJ18. A search of VDJdb, accessed on 1 November 2021, was run for TCRs annotated to CMV, EBV and SARS-CoV-2, with TCRs annotated for multiple antigens excluded. Starting from the raw public reads, TCRdb applied fastp trimming at Q25, assembled clones with MiXCR and retained in-frame beta chains. Records with the same CDR3 protein are collapsed into one entry carrying the most frequent genes and DNA. What appears here as the V and J calls and clone size reflects TCRdb's work, not the paper's. The sample records about 56,000 distinct CDR3 sequences, roughly 16% of which are singletons. Over 4% of the sample is in the top ten clones.

The CDR3 measures 12 amino acids from cysteine to phenylalanine. Of the read, only the CDR3 DNA is kept; its 36 bases are in frame from base 1. V was cut back by 4 bases and J by 2 bases, leaving a gap of 4 bases between them. Set within a cohort of healthcare workers in London, UK, this nested case-control study involved weekly PCR testing of nasopharyngeal swabs along with blood sampling. Healthcare workers were recruited between 23 and 31 March 2020, during the week of the UK lockdown, and were followed weekly for up to about 15 weeks. The data are from a study of early T cells in non-severe SARS-CoV-2 infection (TCRdb year 2021). A note on the overall study: Because TCR sequencing was done on bulk RNA from unsorted whole blood, the alpha and beta chains could not be paired. Summary of the overall study and its limitations: VDJdb matching was skewed toward anti-spike CD8 responses and likely underestimated virus-specific expansions by missing private and CD4 specificities.

The sample in question was whole blood, obtained at baseline. The source is an adult who was a healthcare worker with PCR-confirmed SARS-CoV-2 infection or an uninfected control (not recorded which). The V gene is TRBV12-3 or TRBV12-4 and the J gene is TRBJ2-3; no D gene is confidently identified. The DNA is as follows: TGTGCCAGCAGTTCAATCACAGATACGCAGTATTTT. This gives the protein CASSSITDTQYF.